This T cell receptor beta chain was recovered during a study of blood T cell repertoires in COVID-19. Study as a whole: Samples of COVID-19 (acute and convalescent) were obtained from the United States, Italy and Spain. PBMCs, B-cell-depleted T cells, or T cells provided the cDNA or gDNA that made up the material.

The table came from immunoSEQ multiplex PCR; TCRdb's copy has only in-frame clones and leaves some out. The repertoire consists of a few hundred thousand clones, with roughly nine tenths occurring once and the leading ten covering 5.5% to 8%. The sequence was obtained from a man aged 60 to 69 with acute or convalescent COVID-19. The source material was peripheral blood.

CDR3 in DNA: TGTGCCAGCAGCCTTAGGACAGGGGGATATGAAAAACTGTTTTTT. This encodes CASSLRTGGYEKLFF. V is TRBV5-4 and J is TRBJ1-4; 10 bases agree with TRBD1. The V gene's germline CDR1 is SGHNT and CDR2 YYREEE (reference sequence). V dropped 4 bases and J dropped 6; count of bases not matched to a gene: 6. This CDR3 contains 15 residues.